The 30 T cell receptor beta chains below come from one sample, sequenced in a study of human T cells and chemical hapten exposure. Time point defined: patch test 1, 2 weeks after DPC sensitization. Treatment reported: therapeutic diphenylcyclopropenone sensitization with weekly scalp DPC. Each CDR3 protein gets one entry after TCRdb re-called the RACE reads with MiXCR. Of about 380,000 distinct CDR3 sequences in the sample, 4% to 5.5% were seen once. Sequencing used whole blood, obtained in connection with sensitization to the hapten diphenylcyclopropenone (DPC). Source of these receptors: a woman between 50 and 59 years old with alopecia areata. Some clones in this sample may be carry-over from other donors' samples.

This clonotype was detected a few times. The gene calls are TRBV5-1 and TRBJ2-3; 12 bases are shared with TRBD1. Germline assignment: CDR1 SGHRS and CDR2 YFSETQ. The V segment lost 3 bases and the J segment 2 bases; nucleotides outside the gene matches: 4. The CDR3 sequence is 16 residues long. The CDR3 region has the DNA TGCGCCAGCAGCTGGAGGGACAGGGGGCTCACAGATACGCAGTATTTT. This codes for CASSWRDRGLTDTQYF.

The sample holds a few counts of this clonotype. This chain joins TRBV29-1 and TRBJ2-3; perhaps TRBD1 as D (5 bases). Trimming shortened V by 4 bases and J by 0 bases, and 14 bases separated the two germline ends. The CDR3 is 15 amino acids. Germline values: CDR1 SQVTM, CDR2 ANQGSEA. The CDR3 loop is CSVGVSRESTDTQYF. CDR3 nucleotide sequence: TGCAGCGTTGGAGTTAGCAGGGAAAGCACAGATACGCAGTATTTT.

This clonotype was seen ten or more times. J is TRBJ2-1 and V is TRBV2; D tentatively reads TRBD1 or TRBD2 (5 bases each). Germline V lookup: CDR1 SNHLY, CDR2 FYNNEI. The V and J ends lost 1 base and 7 bases respectively, with 14 bases between them. This CDR3 region has 15 residues. CDR3 DNA: TGTGCCAGCAGTGAAGTTCGTGGGGGTATTAATGAGCAGTTCTTC. Its protein is CASSEVRGGINEQFF.

This clonotype has a count of ten or more. This rearrangement joins TRBV28 to TRBJ1-5, with 7 nucleotides matching TRBD1. Trimming at V came to 6 bases and at J to 6 bases, leaving 14 bases not matched to a gene. The germline V gene encodes CDR1 MDHEN and CDR2 SYDVKM. The CDR3 is 16 amino acids. CDR3 in DNA: TGTGCCAGCAGACCCGATTTAGACAGGGTGCGTCAGCCCCAGCATTTT. Protein: CASRPDLDRVRQPQHF.

The sample holds many counts of this clonotype. The chain has TRBV12-3 or TRBV12-4 and TRBJ1-2, with 8 bases aligning to TRBD1. V shed 5 bases and J 3 bases; nucleotides not matched to a gene: 5. This CDR3 has 14 amino acids. The CDR3 DNA reads TGTGCCAGCAGTAGACAGGGGTCTGACTATGGCTACACCTTC. Translated, it gives CASSRQGSDYGYTF.

In DNA, the CDR3 is TGCGCCAGCGCCCAGGGACTCCTCTACGAGCAGTACTTC. Protein product: CASAQGLLYEQYF. The chain combines TRBV5-1 with TRBJ2-7, with D possibly matching TRBD2 (6 bases). The CDR3 is 13 residues long. Germline loops: CDR1 SGHRS, CDR2 YFSETQ. Trimming cost V 7 bases and J 3 bases, with 14 bases left between them.

With regard to this clonotype: The junction departs from germline at one end; a sequencing error may be responsible. The chain has TRBV6-5 and TRBJ2-1, with D tentatively TRBD1 (6 bases). CDR1 is MNHEY and CDR2 is SVGAGI in the germline V gene. This CDR3 spans 15 amino acids. CDR3 in amino acids: CASSKHTGGNNERFF. In DNA form, the CDR3 reads TGTGCCAGCAGTAAACATACTGGGGGCAACAATGAGCGGTTCTTC.

In its sample, this clonotype was seen many times. The chain has TRBV4-1 and TRBJ2-7; TRBD2 matches 11 bases. The germline gives CDR1 MGHRA, CDR2 YSYEKL. This CDR3 is 15 amino acids long. V was pared by 5 bases and J by 5 bases, with 8 bases of the junction left unmatched. CDR3 sequence (DNA): TGCGCCAGCAGCAGGACGACTAGCGGGATCGACGAGCAGTACTTC. Amino acid sequence: CASSRTTSGIDEQYF.

As concerns this clonotype: Since a much larger clone is just one base distant, this may be a read error. The chain is built from TRBV9 and TRBJ1-6, with D perhaps matching TRBD1 (5 bases). Germline V gene lookup returns CDR1 SGDLS and CDR2 YYNGEE. The length of the CDR3 is 18 residues. CDR3 in amino acids: CASSVAFEQGSYNSPLYF. Here the CDR3 DNA reads TGTGCCAGCAGCGTAGCTTTTGAGCAGGGTTCCTATAATTCACCCCTCTACTTT. Based on the CDR3 plus reference TRBV9 and TRBJ1-6, the full variable domain is DSGVTQTPKHLITATGQRVTLRCSPRSGDLSVYWYQQSLDQGLQFLIQYYNGEERAKGNILERFSAQQFPDLHSELNLSSLELGDSALYFCASSVAFEQGSYNSPLYFGNGTRLTVT.

The chain has TRBV20-1 and TRBJ2-2; D is unresolved. There are 12 residues in the CDR3. The ends were cut back, 7 bases at V and 5 bases at J, with 11 bases in the middle. CDR1 is DFQATT and CDR2 is SNEGSKA in the germline V gene (reference sequence). CDR3 protein: CSVTGRTGELFF. The CDR3 coding sequence is TGCAGTGTGACCGGACGGACCGGGGAGCTGTTTTTT.

This clonotype was recorded many times. The chain uses TRBV6-5 and TRBJ1-5; D is uncertain. The CDR3 spans 12 residues. V was trimmed by 8 bases and J by 6 bases, leaving 11 bases between them. Germline V gives CDR1 MNHEY, CDR2 SVGAGI. The CDR3 coding sequence is TGTGCCAGCGGGAGTTTCGGTCAGCCCCAGCATTTT. Its translation: CASGSFGQPQHF.

This clonotype was observed a handful of times. The chain couples TRBV9 to TRBJ2-3; D remains ambiguous. V was trimmed by 0 bases and J by 0 bases, leaving 8 bases between them. The CDR3 spans 15 residues. Germline V CDR1 and CDR2: SGDLS, YYNGEE. Here the CDR3 reads CASSVGSMSTDTQYF. The CDR3 DNA reads TGTGCCAGCAGCGTAGGAAGCATGAGCACAGATACGCAGTATTTT. The complete variable domain, with remaining parts taken from reference TRBV9 and TRBJ2-3, reads DSGVTQTPKHLITATGQRVTLRCSPRSGDLSVYWYQQSLDQGLQFLIQYYNGEERAKGNILERFSAQQFPDLHSELNLSSLELGDSALYFCASSVGSMSTDTQYFGPGTRLTVL.

This clonotype was counted ten times or more. This chain uses TRBV5-1 with TRBJ2-3; D remains ambiguous. The V gene lost 4 bases and the J gene lost 4 bases, with 16 bases spanning the gap. There are 15 residues in the CDR3. CDR1 SGHRS and CDR2 YFSETQ come from the germline V gene. As DNA, the CDR3 is TGCGCCAGCAGCCTAAGCTCGAATCCGGCAGATACGCAGTATTTT. It yields the protein CASSLSSNPADTQYF.

With regard to this clonotype: This sequence may be a read error, since a much larger clone differs from it by one base. CDR3 protein: CASSPRDMDTYGYTF. The CDR3 DNA reads TGTGCCAGCAGCCCAAGGGACATGGATACCTATGGCTACACCTTC. The chain carries TRBV7-2 and TRBJ1-2, with a weak D call TRBD1 (6 bases). This CDR3 contains 15 residues. Germline V gene lookup returns CDR1 SGHTA and CDR2 FQGNSA. The V end was cut by 5 bases, the J end by 4 bases, with 17 bases between. Using reference TRBV7-2 and TRBJ1-2 for the parts outside the CDR3, the full variable domain is GAGVSQSPSNKVTEKGKDVELRCDPISGHTALYWYRQSLGQGLEFLIYFQGNSAPDKSGLPSDRFSAERTGGSVSTLTIQRTQQEDSAVYLCASSPRDMDTYGYTFGSGTRLTVV.

This clonotype was observed a handful of times. The chain has TRBV21-1 and TRBJ1-2; the D call in the table, TRBD1, was not verified against the DNA. TRBV21-1 is labeled a pseudogene. The CDR3 is 15 residues long. CDR3 in DNA: TGTGCCAGCAGCAAATATGCGTCAGGGTACTATGGCTACACCTTC. As protein: CASSKYASGYYGYTF.

This clonotype was seen a handful of times. The genes are TRBV27 and TRBJ2-7; D is uncertain. Looked up from germline, CDR1 is MNHEY and CDR2 is SMNVEV (reference sequence). The CDR3 sequence is 15 residues long. V was trimmed by 9 bases and J by 0 bases, leaving 18 bases between them. CDR3 sequence: CARVQPAPSSYEQYF. For the CDR3, the DNA is TGTGCCAGAGTCCAGCCCGCGCCGAGCTCCTACGAGCAGTACTTC.

The sample holds many counts of this clonotype. The rearrangement joins TRBV5-1 to TRBJ1-1; unclear D gene. The CDR3 has 12 residues. Germline CDR1 reads SGHRS; CDR2 reads YFSETQ. Trimming shortened V by 4 bases and J by 3 bases, and 7 bases separated the two germline ends. CDR3 loop: CASSQRDTEAFF. Written as DNA, the CDR3 is TGCGCCAGCAGCCAAAGGGACACTGAAGCTTTCTTT.

The rearrangement joins TRBV9 to TRBJ2-7; 10 nucleotides agree with TRBD2. Unmatched junction bases numbered 6, after V lost 9 bases and J lost 3 bases. There are 13 residues in the CDR3. Germline V gene lookup returns CDR1 SGDLS and CDR2 YYNGEE. In DNA form, the CDR3 reads TGTGCCATCCACCTAGCGGGAGTCTACGAGCAGTACTTC. This translates into CAIHLAGVYEQYF.

This clonotype was counted at least ten times. The chain links TRBV12-3 or TRBV12-4 to TRBJ1-1, with a tentative D call TRBD1 (6 bases). The CDR3 has 13 amino acids. V was shortened by 1 base and J by 6 bases, with 9 bases between the two germline ends. The CDR3 DNA is TGTGCCAGCAGTTTAGAGGGGGTCCCTGAAGCTTTCTTT. Residues: CASSLEGVPEAFF.

There are a few counts of this clonotype. The chain employs TRBV27 and TRBJ1-1, with D tentatively TRBD1 (6 bases). The CDR3 contains 12 residues. The germline CDR1 and CDR2 sequences are MNHEY and SMNVEV (reference sequence). Trimming pared 7 bases from V and 6 bases from J, leaving 12 bases between. Here the CDR3 DNA reads TGTGCCAGCACCACCACAGGGTCTGAAGCTTTCTTT. Protein product: CASTTTGSEAFF.

This clonotype has at least ten counts. This chain joins TRBV3-1 and TRBJ2-7, with unresolved D. CDR3 length equals 11 residues. The V gene's germline CDR1 is LGHDT and CDR2 YNNKEL (reference sequence). The V end was cut by 4 bases, the J end by 5 bases, with 6 bases between. The CDR3 spells CASSRVHEQYF. The CDR3 nucleotides are TGTGCCAGCAGCCGGGTCCACGAGCAGTACTTC.

This clonotype was counted a few times. The J gene is TRBJ2-3, the V gene TRBV28, with 9 positions matching TRBD1. This CDR3 has 16 residues. Germline V lookup: CDR1 MDHEN, CDR2 SYDVKM. V lost 7 bases to trimming and J lost 3 bases; unmatched junction nucleotides: 11. CDR3 amino acids: CASTKYRDRETDTQYF. The CDR3 bases are TGTGCCAGCACCAAATACCGGGACAGGGAGACAGATACGCAGTATTTT.

This chain uses TRBV20-1 with TRBJ2-1; 9 bases map to TRBD2. There are 16 residues in the CDR3. Trimming at V came to 5 bases and at J to 0 bases, leaving 8 bases not matched to a gene. CDR1 DFQATT and CDR2 SNEGSKA come from the germline V gene (reference sequence). CDR3 region: CSAFSGGASSYNEQFF. CDR3 DNA sequence: TGCAGTGCTTTTAGCGGGGGCGCGAGCTCCTACAATGAGCAGTTCTTC.

This clonotype was seen ten or more times. The chain joins TRBV7-9 to TRBJ2-7; 7 nucleotides agree with TRBD2. V shed 4 bases, J shed 2 bases, and the junction held 2 bases outside the gene matches. Germline loops: CDR1 SEHNR, CDR2 FQNEAQ (reference sequence). This CDR3 spans 13 amino acids. The CDR3 bases are TGTGCCAGCAGCTCAAGCGGGACCTACGAGCAGTACTTC. As protein: CASSSSGTYEQYF.

The sample holds many counts of this clonotype. The chain combines TRBV28 with TRBJ1-5; no definite D call. V was shortened by 3 bases and J by 5 bases, with 5 bases between the two germline ends. The CDR3 spans 12 residues. Germline CDR1 is MDHEN and CDR2 is SYDVKM. CDR3 loop: CASSLGYQPQHF. As DNA, the CDR3 is TGTGCCAGCAGTTTGGGGTATCAGCCCCAGCATTTT.

This clonotype was counted at least ten times. This chain connects TRBV27 to TRBJ1-6; D gene uncertain. The V gene lost 8 bases and the J gene lost 0 bases, with 14 bases spanning the gap. The CDR3 length is 16 residues. Germline CDR1 and CDR2: MNHEY and SMNVEV (reference sequence). The CDR3 DNA is TGTGCCAGCGGTCCCATCACGAGCTCCTATAATTCACCCCTCCACTTT. Amino acid sequence: CASGPITSSYNSPLHF.

This clonotype was recorded many times. This chain uses TRBV7-2 with TRBJ2-1; 8 bases are a match to TRBD1. Germline values: CDR1 SGHTA, CDR2 FQGNSA. The V gene end was trimmed by 4 bases and the J gene end by 8 bases; junction bases not matched to a gene: 10. The CDR3 is 15 residues long. The CDR3 DNA follows: TGTGCCAGCAGCTCAGGACAGGGAGTAATCGATGAGCAGTTCTTC. This codes for CASSSGQGVIDEQFF.

V is TRBV20-1 and J is TRBJ1-5, with D uncertain. The germline V and J ends were trimmed by 3 bases and 4 bases, with 16 bases remaining between them. Germline CDR1 is DFQATT and CDR2 is SNEGSKA (reference sequence). The CDR3 has 15 residues. CDR3 nucleotides: TGCAGTGCTAGTCCTCGGTTGGGGTATAATCAGCCCCAGCATTTT. This translates into CSASPRLGYNQPQHF.

Many counts were recorded for this clonotype. The DNA for the CDR3 is TGTGCCAGCAGTGAACCCTCCCGACTGGATGCGGAGACCCAGTACTTC. This translates into CASSEPSRLDAETQYF. This chain uses TRBV6-1 with TRBJ2-5, with D unclear. Between the trimmed V and J ends, which lost 2 bases and 5 bases, there was a span of 18 bases. From germline, CDR1 is MNHNS and CDR2 SASEGT. CDR3 length: 16 residues.

V and J are TRBV6-1 and TRBJ2-7; D is unclear. CDR3 length equals 14 residues. With 6 bases removed from V and 3 bases from J, the gap between germline ends came to 15 bases. From germline, CDR1 is MNHNS and CDR2 SASEGT. In nucleotides, the CDR3 is TGTGCCAGCAGCGCCCGGCCCGATCACTACGAGCAGTACTTC. Translating it yields CASSARPDHYEQYF.